The next 19 T cell receptor beta chains were all read from a single sample in a study of control samples from healthy donors and cancer patients. Profiled with immunoSEQ multiplex PCR; TCRdb holds only in-frame clones, not every one. The table shows 80,000 to 100,000 clones, with just over 85% occurring only once. The specimen was blood. The origin of the receptors is a man aged 30 to 39 in good health.

This rearrangement joins TRBV19 to TRBJ1-1; a possible D gene is TRBD1 (5 bases). Trimming stripped 5 bases from V and 6 bases from J, with 10 bases between. Per germline, CDR1 LNHDA and CDR2 SQIVND (reference sequence). The CDR3 loop spans 12 amino acids. In nucleotides, the CDR3 is TGTGCCAGTAGTGCACAGGAGGCTGAAGCTTTCTTT. Amino acid sequence: CASSAQEAEAFF.

The chain combines TRBV12-3 or TRBV12-4 with TRBJ2-1; D not resolved. V shed 3 bases and J shed 6 bases, with 9 bases lying between them. The CDR3 spans 13 residues. CDR3 residues: CASSFERVNEQFF. As DNA, the CDR3 is TGTGCCAGCAGTTTTGAAAGGGTCAATGAGCAGTTCTTC.

The chain recombines TRBV9 with TRBJ2-7; 7 bases fit TRBD1. In germline, CDR1 is SGDLS, CDR2 YYNGEE. J gave up 4 bases and V 0 bases, and 4 bases lay outside the gene matches. The CDR3 totals 14 residues. The CDR3 protein is CASSVGGGRYEQYF. The CDR3, as DNA: TGTGCCAGCAGCGTAGGAGGGGGCCGGTACGAGCAGTACTTC.

The chain couples TRBV21-1 to TRBJ2-3; TRBD2, the D gene given by the table, was not confirmed from the DNA. TRBV21-1 is described as a pseudogene. CDR3 size: 15 residues. The CDR3 is CASSIKAGGQDTQYF. The CDR3, as DNA: TGTGCCAGCAGCATCAAAGCGGGAGGGCAAGATACGCAGTATTTT.

The rearrangement uses TRBV30 and TRBJ2-2; 7 nucleotides line up with TRBD1. The CDR3 is made up of 13 amino acids. The germline gives CDR1 GTSNPN, CDR2 SVGIG (reference sequence). The CDR3 coding sequence is TGTGCATCGGGACAGCAATGGATCGGGGAGCTGTTTTTT. Translated: CASGQQWIGELFF.

This chain links TRBV7-3 with TRBJ2-3; TRBD2 matches at 11 bases. The germline gives CDR1 SGHTA, CDR2 FQGTGA. V lost 4 bases, J lost 4 bases, and 4 bases stayed unmatched. This CDR3 region has 15 residues. The CDR3 DNA is TGTGCCAGCAGCTCCTTAGCGGGAGGGCCAGATACGCAGTATTTT. This translates into CASSSLAGGPDTQYF.

The chain couples TRBV30 to TRBJ2-4; D gene ambiguous. The germline V gene has CDR1 GTSNPN and CDR2 SVGIG (reference sequence). This CDR3 comprises 15 residues. Trimming left V 3 bases short and J 0 bases short, with 12 bases between. CDR3 loop: CAWSHPLLAKNIQYF. Written as DNA, the CDR3 is TGTGCCTGGAGCCACCCCCTACTAGCCAAAAACATTCAGTACTTC.

This chain joins TRBV6-5 and TRBJ1-5, with D perhaps matching TRBD1 (5 bases). Trimming pared 8 bases from V and 7 bases from J, leaving 18 bases between. There are 14 residues in the CDR3. Germline V CDR1 and CDR2: MNHEY, SVGAGI. CDR3 in DNA: TGTGCCAGCGTAGGGGCGGGCTGGGTACAGCCCCAGCATTTT. Amino acids: CASVGAGWVQPQHF.

This clone was recorded once. The chain employs TRBV27 and TRBJ2-1; TRBD2 matches at 7 bases. V gave up 4 bases and J gave up 4 bases; unmatched junction bases: 13. The CDR3 contains 17 residues. In germline, CDR1 is MNHEY, CDR2 SMNVEV (reference sequence). Written as DNA, the CDR3 is TGTGCCAGCAGTTCGACCCTGGGGGGAGGGCCTTACAATGAGCAGTTCTTC. Its protein product is CASSSTLGGGPYNEQFF.

This rearrangement joins TRBV19 to TRBJ2-3; D perhaps matches TRBD2 (5 bases). The CDR3 extends over 13 amino acids. Looked up from germline, CDR1 is LNHDA and CDR2 is SQIVND (reference sequence). V was trimmed by 3 bases and J by 5 bases, leaving 9 bases between them. The DNA of the CDR3 is TGTGCCAGTAGTATCACACGGGAAGATACGCAGTATTTT. Translation gives CASSITREDTQYF.

This clone was detected only once. Within the sample, other DNA sequences also encode this same CDR3. The chain uses TRBV28 and TRBJ1-5; D may be TRBD1 (5 bases). Germline-derived CDR1 and CDR2 are MDHEN and SYDVKM. V shed 6 bases and J shed 1 base, with 7 bases lying between them. There are 13 residues in the CDR3. The CDR3: CASSRDSNQPQHF. The CDR3 nucleotides are TGTGCCAGCAGCAGGGACAGCAATCAGCCCCAGCATTTT.

The chain links TRBV24-1 to TRBJ2-7, with 7 positions matching TRBD1. The CDR3 totals 21 residues. Germline CDR1 KGHDR, CDR2 SFDVKD. Unmatched junction bases numbered 22, after V lost 3 bases and J lost 0 bases. The CDR3 DNA sequence: TGTGCCACCAGTGATCAGCAATTAGGGGGACAGACTCAAGCAAGCTCCTACGAGCAGTACTTC. Its translation: CATSDQQLGGQTQASSYEQYF.

The chain has TRBV7-2 and TRBJ2-5; no firm D call. CDR3 size: 12 residues. The germline V gene encodes CDR1 SGHTA and CDR2 FQGNSA. V was cut by 5 bases and J by 3 bases, with 7 bases left in between. Here the CDR3 reads CASSPQEETQYF. Here the CDR3 DNA reads TGTGCCAGCAGCCCCCAGGAAGAGACCCAGTACTTC. Combining the CDR3 with reference TRBV7-2 and TRBJ2-5 gives the whole variable domain GAGVSQSPSNKVTEKGKDVELRCDPISGHTALYWYRQSLGQGLEFLIYFQGNSAPDKSGLPSDRFSAERTGGSVSTLTIQRTQQEDSAVYLCASSPQEETQYFGPGTRLLVL.

Written as DNA, the CDR3 is TGTGCCAGCAGGAGAGGGACAGGGGACTACGAGCAGTACTTC. Its translation: CASRRGTGDYEQYF. This chain uses TRBV27 with TRBJ2-7, with 10 positions matching TRBD1. CDR3 length equals 14 residues. V was clipped by 6 bases and J by 3 bases; unmatched bases: 5. Germline-derived CDR1 and CDR2 are MNHEY and SMNVEV (reference sequence).

V gene TRBV7-8 combines with J gene TRBJ2-7; 12 bases fit TRBD2. The V gene end was trimmed by 1 base and the J gene end by 8 bases; junction bases not matched to a gene: 3. This CDR3 has 14 amino acids. Germline V CDR1 and CDR2: SGHVS, FQNEAQ. CDR3 amino acids: CASSLVGTSGQQYF. The DNA for the CDR3 is TGTGCCAGCAGCTTAGTCGGGACTAGCGGGCAGCAGTACTTC.

The V and J genes are TRBV6-5 and TRBJ2-7; D might be TRBD1 (5 bases). CDR1 and CDR2 (germline): MNHEY, SVGAGI. Trimming cost V 10 bases and J 6 bases, with 19 bases left between them. The CDR3 covers 13 residues. The CDR3 region has the DNA TGTGCCACACTCAGGCAGGGTACCAGCGAGCAGTACTTC. As protein: CATLRQGTSEQYF.

The rearrangement joins TRBV27 to TRBJ2-7, with TRBD2 as a possible D gene (6 bases). The germline gives CDR1 MNHEY, CDR2 SMNVEV (reference sequence). This CDR3 is built from 14 residues. Trimming removed 0 bases from V and 2 bases from J, with 8 bases in between. CDR3 sequence: CASSLSGTPYEQYF. The CDR3 DNA reads TGTGCCAGCAGTTTATCAGGGACTCCCTACGAGCAGTACTTC.

In the case of this clone: The same CDR3 also results from other DNA sequences found in this sample. The rearrangement joins TRBV28 to TRBJ2-7; D is undetermined. Germline V lookup: CDR1 MDHEN, CDR2 SYDVKM. V gave up 1 base and J gave up 5 bases, with 3 bases separating them. The CDR3 contains 11 residues. The CDR3 DNA reads TGTGCCAGCAGTTTATCGGACGAGCAGTACTTC. Translation gives CASSLSDEQYF.

The rearrangement uses TRBV30 and TRBJ1-6; the match to TRBD1 covers 7 bases. Trimming cost V 1 base and J 10 bases; bases outside gene matches: 4. This CDR3 contains 13 residues. Germline V gives CDR1 GTSNPN, CDR2 SVGIG (reference sequence). The CDR3 is CAWSDTGVSPLHF. DNA for the CDR3: TGTGCCTGGAGTGACACAGGGGTATCACCCCTCCACTTT.